This entry lists 14 T cell receptor beta chains sequenced from one sample in a study of OX40 agonist ivuxolimab in advanced cancers. The assay was immunoSEQ multiplex PCR, and TCRdb's table has in-frame clones only and misses some. The sample shows about 65,000 clones, roughly 87% of them seen only once. This specimen consisted of CD4+ or CD8+ T cells sorted from blood, obtained in a trial of the OX40 agonist ivuxolimab. All receptors come from an adult with an advanced solid tumor such as melanoma, head and neck, liver or kidney cancer.

V gene TRBV7-8 combines with J gene TRBJ1-6; the D is unclear. Per germline, CDR1 SGHVS and CDR2 FQNEAQ. V lost 2 bases to trimming and J lost 9 bases, with 5 bases between them. There are 12 residues in the CDR3. The CDR3: CASSLLSSPLHF. The CDR3 nucleotides are TGTGCCAGCAGCTTACTGAGTTCACCCCTCCACTTT.

The chain is built from TRBV6-5 and TRBJ2-7, with 8 nucleotides matching TRBD1. The CDR3 has 14 amino acids. From germline, CDR1 is MNHEY and CDR2 SVGAGI. Trimming at V came to 5 bases and at J to 2 bases, leaving 5 bases not matched to a gene. CDR3 loop: CASSTGQGTYEQYF. The CDR3 DNA sequence: TGTGCCAGCAGTACCGGACAGGGAACCTACGAGCAGTACTTC.

The V call is TRBV5-1, the J call TRBJ1-1; D is possibly TRBD1 (6 bases). Germline assignment: CDR1 SGHRS and CDR2 YFSETQ. The CDR3 totals 16 residues. Trimming pared 3 bases from V and 3 bases from J, leaving 18 bases between. The CDR3 sequence: CASSSLQGGTDTEAFF. In DNA form, the CDR3 reads TGCGCCAGCAGCTCCCTACAGGGCGGGACGGACACTGAAGCTTTCTTT. The entire variable domain, with the rest obtained from reference TRBV5-1 and TRBJ1-1, is as follows: KAGVTQTPRYLIKTRGQQVTLSCSPISGHRSVSWYQQTPGQGLQFLFEYFSETQRNKGNFPGRFSGRQFSNSRSEMNVSTLELGDSALYLCASSSLQGGTDTEAFFGQGTRLTVV.

This sequence joins TRBV5-1 and TRBJ2-1; no clear D. CDR3 length: 14 residues. Germline CDR1 SGHRS, CDR2 YFSETQ. V lost 0 bases, J lost 7 bases, and 11 bases lay in between. The CDR3 DNA sequence: TGCGCCAGCAGCTTGGATACTGCCGGTAATGAGCAGTTCTTC. This encodes CASSLDTAGNEQFF.

V and J are TRBV5-4 and TRBJ2-3, with D maybe TRBD2 (7 bases). V shed 5 bases and J shed 1 base, with 14 bases lying between them. Germline CDR1 SGHNT, CDR2 YYREEE (reference sequence). The CDR3 runs 15 residues. The DNA of the CDR3 is TGTGCCAGCAGTTTCGGGGGGCGGGGCACAGATACGCAGTATTTT. Translating gives CASSFGGRGTDTQYF.

The V gene is TRBV9, the J gene TRBJ2-1, with D perhaps matching TRBD2 (6 bases). Germline CDR1 is SGDLS and CDR2 is YYNGEE. The CDR3 covers 16 residues. V was trimmed by 3 bases and J by 2 bases, leaving 15 bases between them. The CDR3, as DNA: TGTGCCAGCAGCGGGGCTAGCGTGGTGGCCTACAATGAGCAGTTCTTC. It codes for CASSGASVVAYNEQFF.

This chain connects TRBV4-1 to TRBJ2-7, with 9 bases matching TRBD2. V lost 1 base, J lost 3 bases, and 7 bases stayed unmatched. The V gene's germline CDR1 is MGHRA and CDR2 YSYEKL. The CDR3 contains 16 residues. Here the CDR3 DNA reads TGCGCCAGCAGCCAAGGGGTAGCGGGAGTGTTCTACGAGCAGTACTTC. Translation: CASSQGVAGVFYEQYF.

V usage is TRBV6-9 and J usage is TRBJ1-1; 9 bases map to TRBD1. CDR3 size: 14 residues. V dropped 5 bases and J dropped 4; count of bases not matched to a gene: 5. Germline-derived CDR1 and CDR2 are MNHGY and SVAAGI. Written as DNA, the CDR3 is TGTGCCAGCAGTGCCGGGACAGGGTCCACTGAAGCTTTCTTT. This sequence encodes CASSAGTGSTEAFF.

The rearrangement links TRBV25-1 to TRBJ2-3; 7 bases map to TRBD1. The CDR3 extends over 13 amino acids. In germline, CDR1 is MGHDK, CDR2 SYGVNS. Losses at the gene ends were 8 bases for V and 1 base for J; bases not matched to a gene: 3. The CDR3 DNA reads as TGTGCCAGCCAGGGGGTGGGCACAGATACGCAGTATTTT. Protein: CASQGVGTDTQYF.

The chain combines TRBV6-1 with TRBJ2-7; 8 bases are shared with TRBD1. V trimming: 5 bases; J trimming: 3 bases; junction bases outside the gene matches: 6. Germline CDR1 MNHNS, CDR2 SASEGT. This CDR3 is 14 amino acids long. Written as DNA, the CDR3 is TGTGCCAGCAGTCTACGGACAGGGAGCTACGAGCAGTACTTC. Protein product: CASSLRTGSYEQYF.

This sequence joins TRBV18 and TRBJ1-2, with D tentatively TRBD1 (5 bases). Germline CDR1 is KGHSH and CDR2 is LQKENI. Between the trimmed V and J ends, which lost 2 bases and 1 base, there was a span of 8 bases. The CDR3 is 14 amino acids. The chain's CDR3 is CASSPGGSNYGYTF. CDR3 nucleotides: TGTGCCAGCTCACCAGGGGGGAGTAACTATGGCTACACCTTC.

The genes are TRBV15 and TRBJ2-3; D not resolved. CDR3 size: 17 residues. Germline V gives CDR1 LNHNV, CDR2 YYDKDF (reference sequence). The V end was cut by 5 bases, the J end by 2 bases, with 20 bases between. The CDR3 protein is CATSGSRLDRDTDTQYF. The CDR3 nucleotides are TGTGCCACCAGCGGATCGAGACTGGATAGAGACACAGATACGCAGTATTTT.

This chain uses TRBV4-1 with TRBJ1-3; the match to TRBD1 covers 10 bases. This CDR3 contains 17 residues. Trimming at V came to 3 bases and at J to 4 bases, leaving 9 bases not matched to a gene. Germline loops: CDR1 MGHRA, CDR2 YSYEKL. DNA of the CDR3: TGCGCCAGCAGCCAGATGATGGGACAGGGGTCCGGAAACACCATATATTTT. Translating it yields CASSQMMGQGSGNTIYF.

The rearrangement joins TRBV6-4 to TRBJ2-2; D is uncertain. V lost 8 bases, J lost 4 bases, and 14 bases lay in between. The germline CDR1 and CDR2 sequences are MRHNA and SNTAGT. The CDR3 extends over 14 amino acids. The CDR3, as DNA: TGTGCCAGCTCGATCTATGGTGGCACCGGGGAGCTGTTTTTT. It translates to CASSIYGGTGELFF.